The 17 T cell receptor beta chains presented below share a single source sample, sequenced in a study of lymphopenia after photon versus proton radiotherapy. The protocol was immunoSEQ multiplex PCR, while the TCRdb copy is restricted to in-frame clones and leaves out a portion. Seen here are some 20,000 clones, over 80% observed once, and the top ten hold approximately 6.5%. Source: peripheral blood, taken from a patient treated with photon-based radiotherapy. These receptors were collected from a man aged 60-69 years with pancreatic cancer.

The V call is TRBV21-1, the J call TRBJ1-3; the table's D gene call, TRBD1, was not cross checked with the DNA. TRBV21-1 is termed a pseudogene. The CDR3 covers 18 residues. In nucleotides, the CDR3 is TGTGCCAGCAGCAAAGCGGCAGGGAAAAAATCCTCCGGAAACACCATATATTTT. Translated: CASSKAAGKKSSGNTIYF.

The J gene is TRBJ2-7, the V gene TRBV9, with D uncertain. V lost 2 bases and J lost 0, with 9 bases in between. The CDR3 is 14 amino acids. Germline V gene sequence: CDR1 SGDLS, CDR2 YYNGEE. This CDR3 is CASSVGLLSYEQYF. As DNA, the CDR3 is TGTGCCAGCAGCGTGGGCCTTCTCTCCTACGAGCAGTACTTC.

The chain has TRBV6-1 and TRBJ2-5; D not resolved. The DNA end is a closer match to TRBJ2-7, so the J assignment may be wrong. CDR3 length: 13 amino acids. CDR1 MNHNS and CDR2 SASEGT come from the germline V gene. The CDR3: CASSDSANYEQYF. The CDR3 DNA sequence: TGTGCCAGCAGTGATTCGGCCAACTACGAGCAGTACTTC.

The chain has TRBV6-1 and TRBJ1-1; possibly TRBD1 for D (5 bases). With 2 bases removed from V and 11 bases from J, the gap between germline ends came to 12 bases. The germline gives CDR1 MNHNS, CDR2 SASEGT. This CDR3 contains 12 residues. CDR3 region: CASSEFPGKAFF. In DNA form, the CDR3 reads TGTGCCAGCAGTGAATTCCCAGGGAAGGCTTTCTTT.

The rearrangement links TRBV7-9 to TRBJ2-5; D may be TRBD1 or TRBD2 (5 bases each). The germline V gene encodes CDR1 SEHNR and CDR2 FQNEAQ (reference sequence). The CDR3 is 14 amino acids. The germline V and J ends were trimmed by 2 bases and 5 bases, with 12 bases remaining between them. The DNA of the CDR3 is TGTGCCAGCAGCTTAATGGGGGTCGCGGAGACCCAGTACTTC. Translation gives CASSLMGVAETQYF.

The rearrangement links TRBV7-2 to TRBJ2-7; 8 bases agree with TRBD2. The junction had 11 bases not matched to a gene; V was cut back by 4 bases and J by 3 bases. Germline loops: CDR1 SGHTA, CDR2 FQGNSA. The CDR3 is 16 residues long. The DNA for the CDR3 is TGTGCCAGCAGCTCATTCCGGGGGGGCAACCTCTACGAGCAGTACTTC. It codes for CASSSFRGGNLYEQYF.

The chain joins TRBV5-1 to TRBJ2-2; D is ambiguous. Germline CDR1 is SGHRS and CDR2 is YFSETQ. This CDR3 region has 14 residues. V lost 2 bases, J lost 1 base, and 6 bases lay in between. This chain's CDR3 is CASSFLQNTGELFF. DNA for the CDR3: TGCGCCAGCAGCTTCCTGCAGAACACCGGGGAGCTGTTTTTT.

This clone was observed a handful of times. The rearrangement joins TRBV6-5 to TRBJ1-2, with unresolved D. V gave up 0 bases and J gave up 8 bases, with 10 bases separating them. CDR1 and CDR2 (germline): MNHEY, SVGAGI. This CDR3 spans 13 amino acids. CDR3 sequence (DNA): TGTGCCAGCAGTTACTCCGAAGGGAGGGGCTACACCTTC. Translation: CASSYSEGRGYTF.

There are a few counts of this clone. This chain links TRBV7-2 with TRBJ1-6, with D unclear. From germline, CDR1 is SGHTA and CDR2 FQGNSA. Between the trimmed V and J ends, which lost 0 bases and 9 bases, there was a span of 12 bases. This CDR3 is built from 15 residues. The DNA of the CDR3 is TGTGCCAGCAGCTTAGCGGGAGGGAGCGGTTCACCCCTCCACTTT. Its translation is CASSLAGGSGSPLHF.

The chain employs TRBV14 and TRBJ2-7; D remains unclear. CDR3 length: 11 amino acids. Trimming cost V 1 base and J 5 bases, with 3 bases left between them. The germline V gene has CDR1 SGHDN and CDR2 FVKESK. In DNA form, the CDR3 reads TGTGCCAGCAGCCAAGTACACGAGCAGTACTTC. Its translation is CASSQVHEQYF.

The J gene is TRBJ1-1, the V gene TRBV7-8, with no clear D. The CDR3 contains 15 residues. Germline V gene sequence: CDR1 SGHVS, CDR2 FQNEAQ. V was clipped by 2 bases and J by 2 bases, with 12 bases between them. The CDR3 loop reads CASSLLFPANTEAFF. The DNA of the CDR3 is TGTGCCAGCAGCTTACTGTTCCCAGCTAACACTGAAGCTTTCTTT.

The chain carries TRBV7-6 and TRBJ1-1, with D hard to call. This CDR3 is built from 15 residues. Germline V lookup: CDR1 SGHVS, CDR2 FNYEAQ. V was pared by 1 base and J by 0 bases, with 9 bases between. The CDR3 bases are TGTGCCAGCAGCTTAGTTGCCGGTGTGAACACTGAAGCTTTCTTT. As protein: CASSLVAGVNTEAFF.

The rearrangement joins TRBV2 to TRBJ2-7; D is undetermined. Trimming left V 1 base short and J 3 bases short, with 4 bases between. CDR3 length: 12 amino acids. CDR1 is SNHLY, CDR2 FYNNEI, per germline. The CDR3 loop reads CASSEGIYEQYF. In DNA form, the CDR3 reads TGTGCCAGCAGTGAAGGCATCTACGAGCAGTACTTC.

This clone was recorded only once. The rearrangement joins TRBV6-9 to TRBJ1-2, with D maybe TRBD1 (6 bases). Trimming pared 3 bases from V and 5 bases from J, leaving 10 bases between. In germline, CDR1 is MNHGY, CDR2 SVAAGI. CDR3 length: 13 amino acids. The DNA of the CDR3 is TGTGCCAGCAGTTACGGACAGCGGTATGGCTACACCTTC. Its translation is CASSYGQRYGYTF.

V and J are TRBV30 and TRBJ1-3; no definite D call. Per the germline V gene, CDR1 is GTSNPN and CDR2 is SVGIG (reference sequence). The V and J ends lost 3 bases and 8 bases respectively, with 8 bases between them. The CDR3 has 11 residues. The CDR3 loop is CAWRWEYTIYF. The CDR3 bases are TGTGCCTGGAGGTGGGAATACACCATATATTTT. Supplemented by reference TRBV30 and TRBJ1-3, the full variable domain reads SQTIHQWPATLVQPVGSPLSLECTVEGTSNPNLYWYRQAAGRGLQLLFYSVGIGQISSEVPQNLSASRPQDRQFILSSKKLLLSDSGFYLCAWRWEYTIYFGEGSWLTVV.

This chain links TRBV5-6 with TRBJ1-2; D possibly corresponds to TRBD1 (5 bases). Germline assignment: CDR1 SGHDT and CDR2 YYEEEE. The CDR3 spans 15 residues. Trimming pared 0 bases from V and 5 bases from J, leaving 14 bases between. CDR3 amino acids: CASSLEGPSQYGYTF. The CDR3 DNA reads as TGTGCCAGCAGCTTGGAGGGGCCCTCGCAATATGGCTACACCTTC.

This chain uses TRBV7-3 with TRBJ2-7; 11 bases map to TRBD2. V was clipped by 3 bases and J by 1 base; unmatched bases: 2. The CDR3 sequence is 15 residues long. Germline CDR1 and CDR2: SGHTA and FQGTGA. CDR3: CASSFRLAGSYEQYF. Here the CDR3 DNA reads TGTGCCAGCAGCTTTAGACTAGCGGGGTCCTACGAGCAGTACTTC.